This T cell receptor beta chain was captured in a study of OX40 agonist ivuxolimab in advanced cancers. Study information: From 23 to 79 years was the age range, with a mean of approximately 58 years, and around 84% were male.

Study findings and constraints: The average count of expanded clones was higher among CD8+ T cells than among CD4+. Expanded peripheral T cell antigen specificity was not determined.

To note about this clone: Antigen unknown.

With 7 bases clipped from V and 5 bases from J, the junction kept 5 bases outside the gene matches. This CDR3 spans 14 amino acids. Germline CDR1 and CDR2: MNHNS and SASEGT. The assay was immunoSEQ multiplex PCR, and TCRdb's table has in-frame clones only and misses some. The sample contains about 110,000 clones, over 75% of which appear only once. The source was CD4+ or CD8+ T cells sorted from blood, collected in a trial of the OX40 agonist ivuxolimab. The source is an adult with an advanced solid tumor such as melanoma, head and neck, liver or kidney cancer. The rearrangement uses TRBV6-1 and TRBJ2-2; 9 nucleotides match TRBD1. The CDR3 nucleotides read TGTGCCAGCATCCCCGGACAGGGGACCGGGGAGCTGTTTTTT. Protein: CASIPGQGTGELFF.